Below, 18 T cell receptor beta chains from the same sample are listed, as sequenced in a study of glioma-infiltrating T cells. TCR alpha and beta CDR3 regions were amplified from RNA using iRepertoire nested multiplex PCR. TCRdb re-called the multiplex PCR reads through MiXCR, storing one row per CDR3 protein. Of approximately 120,000 distinct CDR3 sequences in the sample, roughly 25% were seen once. The sequenced sample was glioma tissue, nonneoplastic brain tissue, or PBMCs (not recorded which). The origin of the receptors is a human donor with low-grade glioma or glioblastoma, undergoing nonglioma brain surgery, or in good health (not recorded which).

There are many counts of this clonotype. This sequence joins TRBV2 and TRBJ1-6, with D uncertain. Trimming cost V 3 bases and J 13 bases, with 16 bases left between them. The CDR3 extends over 14 amino acids. Germline V gene lookup returns CDR1 SNHLY and CDR2 FYNNEI. The CDR3 reads CASSDAAGPAPLHF. The CDR3 bases are TGTGCCAGCAGTGATGCGGCAGGTCCTGCGCCCCTCCACTTT.

V is TRBV29-1 and J is TRBJ2-5, with TRBD1 matching over 7 bases. With 6 bases clipped from V and 3 bases from J, the junction kept 7 bases outside the gene matches. This CDR3 spans 13 amino acids. Germline V gives CDR1 SQVTM, CDR2 ANQGSEA. As DNA, the CDR3 is TGCAGCGTCTCCGACAGGGCAAAAGAGACCCAGTACTTC. As protein: CSVSDRAKETQYF.

The table lists this clonotype with many counts. The rearrangement links TRBV18 to TRBJ1-1; no clear D gene. The V gene lost 3 bases and the J gene lost 3 bases, with 2 bases spanning the gap. This CDR3 is 11 amino acids long. CDR1 and CDR2 from the germline V gene are KGHSH and LQKENI. The CDR3 here is CASSPDTEAFF. CDR3 sequence (DNA): TGTGCCAGCTCACCCGACACTGAAGCTTTCTTT.

The gene calls are TRBV15 and TRBJ1-2, with D uncertain. Trimming left V 0 bases short and J 4 bases short, with 15 bases between. This CDR3 is 16 amino acids long. CDR1 is LNHNV, CDR2 YYDKDF, per germline (reference sequence). DNA of the CDR3: TGTGCCACCAGCAGAGATCGTTCGGGCGAGGGCTATGGCTACACCTTC. Encoded protein: CATSRDRSGEGYGYTF. The full variable domain, completed using reference TRBV15 and TRBJ1-2, is DAMVIQNPRYQVTQFGKPVTLSCSQTLNHNVMYWYQQKSSQAPKLLFHYYDKDFNNEADTPDNFQSRRPNTSFCFLDIRSPGLGDTAMYLCATSRDRSGEGYGYTFGSGTRLTVV.

This clonotype was counted ten times or more. The genes are TRBV4-1 and TRBJ2-7, with a possible D match to TRBD2 (6 bases). V was shortened by 0 bases and J by 11 bases, with 23 bases between the two germline ends. Germline lookup yields CDR1 MGHRA and CDR2 YSYEKL. This CDR3 spans 16 amino acids. The CDR3 nucleotides are TGCGCCAGCAGCCAAGATCTCGTCAGCCAGCCTCGGAGGGAGTACTTC. As protein: CASSQDLVSQPRREYF.

Worth noting for this clonotype: Mismatch with germline at one junction end may stem from a read error. The chain recombines TRBV28 with TRBJ2-2; 7 nucleotides line up with TRBD2. Germline V gene data show CDR1 as MDHEN and CDR2 as SYDVKM. The CDR3 contains 15 residues. The CDR3 loop is CASSLSGGNTRELFF. The CDR3 nucleotides are TGTGCCAGCAGTTTATCCGGGGGGAACACCAGGGAGCTGTTTTTT.

This clonotype came up many times. V usage is TRBV20-1 and J usage is TRBJ2-3; 14 bases are shared with TRBD2. V trimming: 6 bases; J trimming: 5 bases; junction bases outside the gene matches: 4. The germline V gene encodes CDR1 DFQATT and CDR2 SNEGSKA (reference sequence). The CDR3 extends over 14 amino acids. The CDR3: CSAPGLAGVDTQYF. In nucleotides, the CDR3 is TGCAGTGCCCCGGGACTAGCGGGAGTAGATACGCAGTATTTT.

J is TRBJ2-1 and V is TRBV19, with a weak D call TRBD1 (5 bases). Trimming removed 3 bases from V and 10 bases from J, with 16 bases in between. CDR1 is LNHDA and CDR2 is SQIVND in the germline V gene (reference sequence). The CDR3 has 14 residues. The CDR3 spells CASSIGPIRGEQFF. The CDR3, as DNA: TGTGCCAGTAGTATTGGGCCCATTAGGGGCGAGCAGTTCTTC.

This clonotype has more than one count but fewer than ten. This chain uses TRBV4-3 with TRBJ2-1; 7 bases agree with TRBD2. CDR1 is LGHNA and CDR2 is YSLEER in the germline V gene. The CDR3 contains 16 residues. The trim removed 0 bases at V and 5 bases at J, leaving 7 bases unmatched. The CDR3 protein is CASSQDGGGPNNEQFF. The CDR3 nucleotides are TGCGCCAGCAGCCAAGATGGGGGGGGACCGAACAATGAGCAGTTCTTC.

On this clonotype: A read error may be the cause here, since a much bigger clone is one base away. The chain has TRBV2 and TRBJ1-6, with D maybe TRBD1 (5 bases). This CDR3 is built from 14 residues. CDR1 and CDR2 from the germline V gene are SNHLY and FYNNEI. CDR3 residues: CASRGTVNKSHLHF. The CDR3, as DNA: TGTGCCAGCAGAGGGACGGTCAATAAGTCACACCTCCACTTT.

This clonotype occurred many times. The CDR3 sequence: CASSYGTGRTEAFF. The CDR3 DNA sequence: TGTGCCAGCAGTTACGGGACAGGGCGGACTGAAGCTTTCTTT. The V and J genes are TRBV6-6 and TRBJ1-1; 9 positions match TRBD1. Germline CDR1 is MNHNY and CDR2 is SVGAGI (reference sequence). The CDR3 is 14 residues long. Trimming at V came to 2 bases and at J to 5 bases, leaving 3 bases not matched to a gene.

This clonotype was counted at least ten times. The CDR3 nucleotides read TGTGCCAGCAGCGGGCGACAGCCCGATCAGCCCCAGCATTTT. It yields the protein CASSGRQPDQPQHF. V is TRBV7-9 and J is TRBJ1-5; a weak D match, TRBD1 (5 bases). CDR3 length: 14 residues. Germline V lookup: CDR1 SEHNR, CDR2 FQNEAQ (reference sequence). V was cut by 5 bases and J by 5 bases, with 13 bases left in between.

The sample holds a few counts of this clonotype. J is TRBJ1-5 and V is TRBV19; TRBD1 matches 7 bases. This CDR3 comprises 15 residues. Looked up from germline, CDR1 is LNHDA and CDR2 is SQIVND (reference sequence). Trimming removed 2 bases from V and 5 bases from J; junction bases left unmatched: 6. CDR3 coding DNA: TGTGCCAGTAGTATAACACAGGGGATACATCAGCCCCAGCATTTT. Amino acids: CASSITQGIHQPQHF.

This clonotype was detected many times. V and J are TRBV6-2 or TRBV6-3 and TRBJ1-1; D call uncertain. Trimming removed 2 bases from V and 0 bases from J, with 7 bases in between. CDR1 and CDR2 (germline): MNHEY, SVGEGT. The CDR3 runs to 14 residues. The DNA of the CDR3 is TGTGCCAGCAGTTACGAAGTCGTGAACACTGAAGCTTTCTTT. As protein: CASSYEVVNTEAFF.

This clonotype came up many times. The chain links TRBV6-2 or TRBV6-3 to TRBJ1-1; D unclear. The CDR3 has 13 residues. V lost 2 bases and J 1 base, leaving 5 bases between the germline ends. Germline V gives CDR1 MNHEY, CDR2 SVGEGT. The CDR3 loop is CASSYPGNTEAFF. The DNA for the CDR3 is TGTGCCAGCAGTTACCCCGGGAACACTGAAGCTTTCTTT.

This clonotype was recorded many times. This sequence joins TRBV15 and TRBJ2-1; 8 bases are a match to TRBD2. CDR1 and CDR2 from the germline V gene are LNHNV and YYDKDF (reference sequence). The CDR3 is 13 residues long. V trimming: 0 bases; J trimming: 15 bases; junction bases outside the gene matches: 7. The CDR3 region is CATSRDLGGRRFF. Written as DNA, the CDR3 is TGTGCCACCAGCAGAGATTTAGGCGGGAGGCGGTTCTTC.

The chain carries TRBV4-2 and TRBJ2-1; D is tentatively TRBD1 or TRBD2 (5 bases each). Trimming removed 0 bases from V and 8 bases from J, with 17 bases in between. The CDR3 totals 16 residues. Germline CDR1 LGHNA, CDR2 YNFKEQ. This CDR3 is CASSQDRDPTVDEQFF. The CDR3 nucleotides read TGTGCCAGCAGCCAAGACAGGGACCCCACTGTCGATGAGCAGTTCTTC.

This clonotype has only a few counts. The J gene is TRBJ1-1, the V gene TRBV7-8; D may be TRBD1 (6 bases). Germline assignment: CDR1 SGHVS and CDR2 FQNEAQ. The CDR3 has 15 residues. V was cut by 1 base and J by 4 bases, with 13 bases left in between. The CDR3 coding sequence is TGTGCCAGCAGCTTAGTCCCAGGGGAGATCACTGAAGCTTTCTTT. Encoded protein: CASSLVPGEITEAFF. Full variable domain (outside the CDR3, taken from reference TRBV7-8 and TRBJ1-1): GAGVSQSPRYKVAKRGQDVALRCDPISGHVSLFWYQQALGQGPEFLTYFQNEAQLDKSGLPSDRFFAERPEGSVSTLKIQRTQQEDSAVYLCASSLVPGEITEAFFGQGTRLTVV.